This T cell receptor beta chain was recorded in a study of Ad26.COV2.S vaccination and SARS-CoV-2 variants. The treatment here: around 19 received Ad26.COV2.S at low or high dose, single or two shots; several received placebo; per-sample allocation not given. The study sampled participants on day 63 after the first vaccine or placebo injection. Using immunoSEQ multiplex PCR, the repertoire was profiled, and TCRdb retains in-frame clones only, with some absent. The data hold some 390,000 clones, with about 85% observed a single time. The source material was peripheral blood, sampled in a trial of Ad26.COV2.S vaccine versus placebo. This receptor was taken from a person between 18 and 65 years old who received the Ad26.COV2.S COVID-19 vaccine or a placebo.

CDR3 sequence (DNA): TGTGCCAGCAGTGAAGCGCTAGGGACAGTCAATGAGCAGTTCTTC. This encodes CASSEALGTVNEQFF. V is TRBV6-1 and J is TRBJ2-1, with TRBD1 identical over 7 bases. CDR1 is MNHNS and CDR2 is SASEGT in the germline V gene. This CDR3 has 15 amino acids. The junction had 5 bases not matched to a gene; V was cut back by 0 bases and J by 6 bases.